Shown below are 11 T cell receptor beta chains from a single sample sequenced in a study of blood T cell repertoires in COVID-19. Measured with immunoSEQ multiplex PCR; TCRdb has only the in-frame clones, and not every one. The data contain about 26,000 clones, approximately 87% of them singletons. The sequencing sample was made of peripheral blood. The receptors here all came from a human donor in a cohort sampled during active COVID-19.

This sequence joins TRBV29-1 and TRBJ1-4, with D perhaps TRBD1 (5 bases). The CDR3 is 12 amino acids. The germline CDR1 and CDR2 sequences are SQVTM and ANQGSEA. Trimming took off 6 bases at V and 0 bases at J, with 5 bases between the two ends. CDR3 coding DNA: TGCAGCGTGACAGCAACTAATGAAAAACTGTTTTTT. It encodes CSVTATNEKLFF.

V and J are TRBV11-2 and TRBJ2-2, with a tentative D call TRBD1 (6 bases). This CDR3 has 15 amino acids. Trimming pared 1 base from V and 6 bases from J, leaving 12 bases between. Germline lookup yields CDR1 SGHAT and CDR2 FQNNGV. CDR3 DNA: TGTGCCAGCAGCTTAGGGGGCCACAGGGCCGGGGAGCTGTTTTTT. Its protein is CASSLGGHRAGELFF.

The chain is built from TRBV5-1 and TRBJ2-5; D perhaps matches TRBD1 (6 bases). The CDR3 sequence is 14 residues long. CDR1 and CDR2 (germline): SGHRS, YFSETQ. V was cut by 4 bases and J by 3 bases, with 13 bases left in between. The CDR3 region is CASSPFGTKETQYF. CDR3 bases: TGCGCCAGCAGCCCATTCGGGACAAAAGAGACCCAGTACTTC.

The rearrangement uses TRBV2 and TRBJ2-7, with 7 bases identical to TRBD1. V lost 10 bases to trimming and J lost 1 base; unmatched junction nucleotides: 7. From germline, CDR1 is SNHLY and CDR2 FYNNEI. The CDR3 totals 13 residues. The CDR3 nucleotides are TGTGCCACCGGGACAGATTTGTCCTACGAGCAGTACTTC. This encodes CATGTDLSYEQYF.

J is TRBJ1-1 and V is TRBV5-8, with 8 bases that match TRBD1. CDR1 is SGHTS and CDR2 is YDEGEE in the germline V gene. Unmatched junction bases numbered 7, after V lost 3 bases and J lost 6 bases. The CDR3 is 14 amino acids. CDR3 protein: CASSSLGQGAEAFF. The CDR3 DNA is TGTGCCAGCAGCTCTCTCGGACAGGGCGCTGAAGCTTTCTTT.

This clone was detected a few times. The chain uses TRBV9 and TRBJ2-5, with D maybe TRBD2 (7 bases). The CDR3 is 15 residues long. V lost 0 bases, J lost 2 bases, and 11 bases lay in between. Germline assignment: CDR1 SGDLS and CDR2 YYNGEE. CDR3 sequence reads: CASSVAGRGQETQYF. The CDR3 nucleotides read TGTGCCAGCAGCGTAGCGGGGAGGGGGCAAGAGACCCAGTACTTC.

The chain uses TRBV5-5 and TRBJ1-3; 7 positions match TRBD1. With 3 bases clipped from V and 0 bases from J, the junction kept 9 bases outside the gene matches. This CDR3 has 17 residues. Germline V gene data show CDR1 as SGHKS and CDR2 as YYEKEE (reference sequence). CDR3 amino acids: CASSSADRPNSGNTIYF. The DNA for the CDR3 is TGTGCCAGCAGCTCAGCGGACAGGCCAAACTCTGGAAACACCATATATTTT.

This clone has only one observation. CDR3 residues: CAISSAGGAANEQFF. The CDR3 DNA sequence: TGTGCCATCAGTTCTGCGGGGGGGGCCGCGAATGAGCAGTTCTTC. V usage is TRBV10-3 and J usage is TRBJ2-1; 9 nucleotides line up with TRBD2. CDR1 and CDR2 (germline): ENHRY, SYGVKD. This CDR3 has 15 residues. V lost 5 bases to trimming and J lost 7 bases; unmatched junction nucleotides: 9.

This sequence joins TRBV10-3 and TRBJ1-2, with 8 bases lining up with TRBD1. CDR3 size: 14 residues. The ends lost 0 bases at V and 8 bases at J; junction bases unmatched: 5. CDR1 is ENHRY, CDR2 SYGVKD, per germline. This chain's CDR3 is CAISESTGGSGYTF. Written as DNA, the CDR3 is TGTGCCATCAGTGAGTCAACAGGGGGTTCGGGCTACACCTTC.

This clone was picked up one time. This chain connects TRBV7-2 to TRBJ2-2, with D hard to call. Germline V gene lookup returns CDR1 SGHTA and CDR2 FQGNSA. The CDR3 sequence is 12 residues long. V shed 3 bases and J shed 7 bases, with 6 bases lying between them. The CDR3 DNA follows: TGTGCCAGCAGCTTTTTCGGCGGGGAGCTGTTTTTT. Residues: CASSFFGGELFF. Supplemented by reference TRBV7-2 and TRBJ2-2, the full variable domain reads GAGVSQSPSNKVTEKGKDVELRCDPISGHTALYWYRQSLGQGLEFLIYFQGNSAPDKSGLPSDRFSAERTGGSVSTLTIQRTQQEDSAVYLCASSFFGGELFFGEGSRLTVL.

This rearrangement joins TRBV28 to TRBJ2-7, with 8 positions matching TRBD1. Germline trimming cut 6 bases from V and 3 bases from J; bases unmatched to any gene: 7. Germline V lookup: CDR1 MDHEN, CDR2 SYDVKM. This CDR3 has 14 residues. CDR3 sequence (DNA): TGTGCCAGCAGCCGCCCGGACAGGGTCTACGAGCAGTACTTC. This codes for CASSRPDRVYEQYF.